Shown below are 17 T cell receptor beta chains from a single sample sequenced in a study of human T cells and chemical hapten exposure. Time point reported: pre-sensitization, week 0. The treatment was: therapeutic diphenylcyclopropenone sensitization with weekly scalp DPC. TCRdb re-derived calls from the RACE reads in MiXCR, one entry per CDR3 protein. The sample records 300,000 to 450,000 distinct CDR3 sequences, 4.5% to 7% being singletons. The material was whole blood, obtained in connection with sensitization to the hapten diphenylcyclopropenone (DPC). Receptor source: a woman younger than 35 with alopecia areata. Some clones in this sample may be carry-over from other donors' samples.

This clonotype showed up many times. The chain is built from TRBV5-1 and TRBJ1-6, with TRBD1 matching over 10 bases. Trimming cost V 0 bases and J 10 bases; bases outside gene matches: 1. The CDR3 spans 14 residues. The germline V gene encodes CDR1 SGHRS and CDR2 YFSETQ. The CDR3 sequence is CASSLGQGASPLHF. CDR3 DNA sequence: TGCGCCAGCAGCTTGGGACAGGGGGCATCACCCCTCCACTTT. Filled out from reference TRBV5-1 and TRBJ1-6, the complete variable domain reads KAGVTQTPRYLIKTRGQQVTLSCSPISGHRSVSWYQQTPGQGLQFLFEYFSETQRNKGNFPGRFSGRQFSNSRSEMNVSTLELGDSALYLCASSLGQGASPLHFGNGTRLTVT.

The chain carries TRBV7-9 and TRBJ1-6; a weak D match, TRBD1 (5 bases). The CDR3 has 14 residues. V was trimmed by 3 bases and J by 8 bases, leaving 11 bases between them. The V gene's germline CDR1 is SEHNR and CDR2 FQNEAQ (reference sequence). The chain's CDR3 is CASSLTVGDSPLHF. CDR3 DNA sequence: TGTGCCAGCAGCTTGACCGTGGGGGATTCACCCCTCCACTTT.

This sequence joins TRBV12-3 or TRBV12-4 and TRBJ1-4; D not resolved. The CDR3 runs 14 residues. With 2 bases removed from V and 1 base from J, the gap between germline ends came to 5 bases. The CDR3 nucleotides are TGTGCCAGCAGTTTAATGGGAACTAATGAAAAACTGTTTTTT. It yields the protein CASSLMGTNEKLFF.

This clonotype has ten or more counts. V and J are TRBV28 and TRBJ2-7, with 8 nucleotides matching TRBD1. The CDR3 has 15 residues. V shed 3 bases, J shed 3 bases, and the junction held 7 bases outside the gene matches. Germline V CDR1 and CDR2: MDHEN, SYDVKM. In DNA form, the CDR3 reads TGTGCCAGCAGTTTGGGTCAGGGGGCCGGCTACGAGCAGTACTTC. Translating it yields CASSLGQGAGYEQYF.

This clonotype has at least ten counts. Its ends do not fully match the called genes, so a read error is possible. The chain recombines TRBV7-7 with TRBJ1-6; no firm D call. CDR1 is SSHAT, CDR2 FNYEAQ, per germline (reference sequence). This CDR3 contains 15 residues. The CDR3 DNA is TGTGCTAGCAGCTTAAGTCCTAAGGGTAATTCACCCCTCCACTTT. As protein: CASSLSPKGNSPLHF. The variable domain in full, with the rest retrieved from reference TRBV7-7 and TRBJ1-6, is GAGVSQSPRYKVTKRGQDVTLRCDPISSHATLYWYQQALGQGPEFLTYFNYEAQPDKSGLPSDRFSAERPEGSISTLTIQRTEQRDSAMYRCASSLSPKGNSPLHFGNGTRLTVT.

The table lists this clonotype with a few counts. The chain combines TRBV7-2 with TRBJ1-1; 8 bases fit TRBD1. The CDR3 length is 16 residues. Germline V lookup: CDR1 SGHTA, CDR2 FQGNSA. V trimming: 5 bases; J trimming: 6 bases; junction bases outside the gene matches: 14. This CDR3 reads CASSERWTGYGAEAFF. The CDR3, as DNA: TGTGCCAGCAGCGAACGATGGACAGGGTATGGAGCTGAAGCTTTCTTT.

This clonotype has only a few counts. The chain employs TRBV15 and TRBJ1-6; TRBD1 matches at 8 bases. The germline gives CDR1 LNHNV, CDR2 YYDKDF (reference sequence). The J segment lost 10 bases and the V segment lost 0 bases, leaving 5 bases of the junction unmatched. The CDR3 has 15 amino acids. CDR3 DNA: TGTGCCACCAGCAGAGAGCGGACAGGGCTATCACCCCTCCACTTT. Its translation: CATSRERTGLSPLHF. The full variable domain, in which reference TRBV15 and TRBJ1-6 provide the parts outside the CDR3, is DAMVIQNPRYQVTQFGKPVTLSCSQTLNHNVMYWYQQKSSQAPKLLFHYYDKDFNNEADTPDNFQSRRPNTSFCFLDIRSPGLGDTAMYLCATSRERTGLSPLHFGNGTRLTVT.

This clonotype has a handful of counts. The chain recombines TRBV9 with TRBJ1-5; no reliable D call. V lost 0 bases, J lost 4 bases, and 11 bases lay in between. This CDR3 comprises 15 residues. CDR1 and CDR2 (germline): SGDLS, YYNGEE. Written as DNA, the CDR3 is TGTGCCAGCAGCGTAGCAGGTGAAGGGAATCAGCCCCAGCATTTT. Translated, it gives CASSVAGEGNQPQHF.

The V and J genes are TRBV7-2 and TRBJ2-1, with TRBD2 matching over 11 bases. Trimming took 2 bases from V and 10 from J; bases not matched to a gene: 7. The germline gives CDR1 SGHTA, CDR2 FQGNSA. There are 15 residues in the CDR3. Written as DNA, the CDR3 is TGTGCCAGCAGCTTAATAGCGGGGGGGCCTAAGGAGCAGTTCTTC. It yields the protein CASSLIAGGPKEQFF.

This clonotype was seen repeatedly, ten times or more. CDR3 nucleotide sequence: TGTGCCAGCGGTCAACTCGTCTATTCACCCCTCCACTTT. Residues: CASGQLVYSPLHF. This chain connects TRBV7-2 to TRBJ1-6; D gene ambiguous. The V end was cut by 8 bases, the J end by 8 bases, with 13 bases between. Germline V gene lookup returns CDR1 SGHTA and CDR2 FQGNSA. The CDR3 covers 13 residues.

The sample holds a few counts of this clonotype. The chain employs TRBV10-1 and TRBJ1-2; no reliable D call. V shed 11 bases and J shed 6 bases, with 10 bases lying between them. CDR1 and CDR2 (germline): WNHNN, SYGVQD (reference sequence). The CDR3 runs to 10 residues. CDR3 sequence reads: CAGCSDGYTF. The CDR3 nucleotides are TGCGCCGGATGTTCCGATGGCTACACCTTC.

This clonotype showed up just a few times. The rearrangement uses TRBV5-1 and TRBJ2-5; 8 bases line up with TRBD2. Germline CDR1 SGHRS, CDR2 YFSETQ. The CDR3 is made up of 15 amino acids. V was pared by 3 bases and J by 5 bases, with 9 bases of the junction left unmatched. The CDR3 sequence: CASSSPGLELETQYF. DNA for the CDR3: TGCGCCAGCAGCTCCCCGGGACTAGAGTTGGAGACCCAGTACTTC.

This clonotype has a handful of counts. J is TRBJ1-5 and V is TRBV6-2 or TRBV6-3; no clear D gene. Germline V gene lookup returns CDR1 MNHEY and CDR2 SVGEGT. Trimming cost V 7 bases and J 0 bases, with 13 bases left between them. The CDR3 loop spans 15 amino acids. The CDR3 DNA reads TGTGCCAGCATAGGAAATCTTCTTAGCAATCAGCCCCAGCATTTT. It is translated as CASIGNLLSNQPQHF.

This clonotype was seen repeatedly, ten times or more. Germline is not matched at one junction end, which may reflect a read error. CDR3 sequence reads: CASSTGTGMNTEAFF. As DNA, the CDR3 is TGCGCCAGCAGCACCGGGACAGGGATGAACACTGAAGCTTTCTTT. The chain combines TRBV5-4 with TRBJ1-1, with 9 positions matching TRBD1. Germline V lookup: CDR1 SGHNT, CDR2 YYREEE (reference sequence). This CDR3 has 15 residues.

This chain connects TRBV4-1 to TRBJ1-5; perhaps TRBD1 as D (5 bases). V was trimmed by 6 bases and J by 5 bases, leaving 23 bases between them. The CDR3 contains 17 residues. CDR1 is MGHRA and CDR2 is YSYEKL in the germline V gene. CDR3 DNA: TGCGCCAGCAGTTTGGAGGGGTACGGACAAATCTATCAGCCCCAGCATTTT. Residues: CASSLEGYGQIYQPQHF.

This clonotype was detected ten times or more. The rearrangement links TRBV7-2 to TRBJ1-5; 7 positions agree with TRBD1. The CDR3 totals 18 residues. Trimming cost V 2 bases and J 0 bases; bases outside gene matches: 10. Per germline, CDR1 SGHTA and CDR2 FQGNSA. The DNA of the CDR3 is TGTGCCAGCAGCTTACGGACAGGACCCGCCTATAGCAATCAGCCCCAGCATTTT. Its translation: CASSLRTGPAYSNQPQHF.

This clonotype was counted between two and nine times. The DNA for the CDR3 is TGCAGCGTTGAAAGGGAGGGGAAAATGAACACTGAAGCTTTCTTT. It specifies CSVEREGKMNTEAFF. The V call is TRBV29-1, the J call TRBJ1-1; D perhaps matches TRBD1 (5 bases). This CDR3 comprises 15 residues. V dropped 2 bases and J dropped 0 bases, with 13 bases sitting between them. Germline-derived CDR1 and CDR2 are SQVTM and ANQGSEA.